This is a list of T cell receptor beta chains from one sample in a study of cytomegalovirus exposure and HLA in healthy donors. Assay: immunoSEQ multiplex PCR; the TCRdb copy retains only in-frame clones and omits some. Here the sample spans tens of thousands of clones, 75% being singletons. Specimen: PBMCs. The origin of the receptors is a woman in her forties in good health and CMV-seropositive. CDR3s include the opening cysteine and the closing phenylalanine or tryptophan. The D gene is left open where the match is weak. Expanded clones get a size class; other rows say once, few or many, or leave the size out.

clone_size: -; j_call: TRBJ1-5; d_call: TRBD1; v_call: TRBV19; cdr3_length: 15; cdr3_aa: CASKDRGRANQPQHF; cdr3_nt: TGTGCCAGCAAGGACAGGGGGCGAGCAAATCAGCCCCAGCATTTT
clone_size: -; j_call: TRBJ2-7; d_call: -; v_call: TRBV27; cdr3_length: 12; cdr3_aa: CASSSRGYEQYF; cdr3_nt: TGTGCCAGCAGTTCAAGGGGTTACGAGCAGTACTTC
clone_size: few; j_call: TRBJ2-5; d_call: -; v_call: TRBV6-5; cdr3_length: 13; cdr3_aa: CASRTRAFETQYF; cdr3_nt: TGTGCCAGCAGGACTAGGGCCTTCGAGACCCAGTACTTC
clone_size: -; j_call: TRBJ1-5; d_call: TRBD1; v_call: TRBV2; cdr3_length: 19; cdr3_aa: CASSEGLGQGVLGNQPQHF; cdr3_nt: TGTGCCAGCAGTGAAGGATTGGGACAGGGGGTTCTGGGCAATCAGCCCCAGCATTTT
clone_size: -; j_call: TRBJ1-3; d_call: -; v_call: TRBV7-9; cdr3_length: 14; cdr3_aa: CASSLDSTGNTIYF; cdr3_nt: TGTGCCAGCAGCTTGGACAGTACTGGAAACACCATATATTTT
clone_size: -; j_call: TRBJ2-3; d_call: TRBD2; v_call: TRBV10-1; cdr3_length: 16; cdr3_aa: CASSGVAGDSTDTQYF; cdr3_nt: TGCGCCAGCAGCGGGGTAGCGGGGGATAGCACAGATACGCAGTATTTT
clone_size: once; j_call: TRBJ1-6; d_call: TRBD1; v_call: TRBV2; cdr3_length: 13; cdr3_aa: CASSDRYNSPLHF; cdr3_nt: TGTGCCAGCTCGGACAGGTATAATTCACCCCTCCACTTT
clone_size: -; j_call: TRBJ2-2; d_call: TRBD1; v_call: TRBV15; cdr3_length: 15; cdr3_aa: CATSARGQGPGELFF; cdr3_nt: TGTGCCACCAGCGCACGTGGACAGGGGCCCGGGGAGCTGTTTTTT
clone_size: once; j_call: TRBJ2-1; d_call: TRBD2; v_call: TRBV27; cdr3_length: 15; cdr3_aa: CASRQTSGAYNEQFF; cdr3_nt: TGTGCCAGCAGGCAAACTAGCGGGGCATACAATGAGCAGTTCTTC
clone_size: -; j_call: TRBJ1-1; d_call: -; v_call: TRBV11-2; cdr3_length: 15; cdr3_aa: CASSPRGGRGTEAFF; cdr3_nt: TGTGCCAGCAGCCCTCGGGGGGGTAGGGGCACTGAAGCTTTCTTT
clone_size: once; j_call: TRBJ2-7; d_call: TRBD1; v_call: TRBV5-4; cdr3_length: 15; cdr3_aa: CASSQKQGLAYEQYF; cdr3_nt: TGTGCCAGCAGTCAAAAACAGGGGTTAGCCTACGAGCAGTACTTC
clone_size: -; j_call: TRBJ2-3; d_call: -; v_call: TRBV7-6; cdr3_length: 14; cdr3_aa: CASSFRLSPDTQYF; cdr3_nt: TGTGCCAGCAGCTTCCGACTTTCCCCAGATACGCAGTATTTT
clone_size: -; j_call: TRBJ1-2; d_call: TRBD1; v_call: TRBV6-5; cdr3_length: 13; cdr3_aa: CASSFPDRRGYTF; cdr3_nt: TGTGCCAGCAGTTTCCCGGACAGGCGTGGCTACACCTTC
clone_size: -; j_call: TRBJ1-2; d_call: TRBD1; v_call: TRBV11-2; cdr3_length: 16; cdr3_aa: CASSFATGGRVYGYTF; cdr3_nt: TGTGCCAGCAGCTTTGCTACAGGGGGCAGGGTCTATGGCTACACCTTC
clone_size: -; j_call: TRBJ2-7; d_call: -; v_call: TRBV7-3; cdr3_length: 14; cdr3_aa: CASSLRAPDNEQYF; cdr3_nt: TGTGCCAGCAGCTTAAGGGCCCCAGACAACGAGCAGTACTTC
clone_size: -; j_call: TRBJ2-7; d_call: -; v_call: TRBV7-2; cdr3_length: 12; cdr3_aa: CASSSDRYEQYF; cdr3_nt: TGTGCCAGCAGCTCGGACAGATACGAGCAGTACTTC
clone_size: once; j_call: TRBJ2-7; d_call: -; v_call: TRBV18; cdr3_length: 16; cdr3_aa: CASSPSWQRSSYEQYF; cdr3_nt: TGTGCCAGCTCACCATCTTGGCAGCGAAGTTCCTACGAGCAGTACTTC
clone_size: -; j_call: TRBJ1-2; d_call: -; v_call: TRBV6-4; cdr3_length: 13; cdr3_aa: CASRLDGAYGYTF; cdr3_nt: TGTGCCAGCAGACTAGACGGCGCCTATGGCTACACCTTC
clone_size: -; j_call: TRBJ2-1; d_call: TRBD2; v_call: TRBV30; cdr3_length: 14; cdr3_aa: CAWKGTSGDSEQFF; cdr3_nt: TGTGCCTGGAAGGGGACTAGCGGAGACAGTGAGCAGTTCTTC
clone_size: -; j_call: TRBJ1-2; d_call: -; v_call: TRBV2; cdr3_length: 13; cdr3_aa: CASSSRDYYGYTF; cdr3_nt: TGTGCCAGCAGTAGCCGGGACTACTATGGCTACACCTTC
clone_size: few; j_call: TRBJ1-2; d_call: -; v_call: TRBV6-1; cdr3_length: 13; cdr3_aa: CASSEGRLYGYTF; cdr3_nt: TGTGCCAGCAGTGAAGGGCGGCTCTATGGCTACACCTTC
clone_size: -; j_call: TRBJ1-3; d_call: -; v_call: TRBV9; cdr3_length: 16; cdr3_aa: CASSPLSLSSGNTIYF; cdr3_nt: TGTGCCAGCAGCCCTCTGTCCCTGAGCTCTGGAAACACCATATATTTT
clone_size: -; j_call: TRBJ1-2; d_call: -; v_call: TRBV19; cdr3_length: 13; cdr3_aa: CASSPDLDSRWTF; cdr3_nt: TGTGCCAGTAGTCCCGACTTGGACAGCCGCTGGACCTTC
clone_size: -; j_call: TRBJ2-1; d_call: -; v_call: TRBV6-4; cdr3_length: 15; cdr3_aa: CASSASASSYNEQFF; cdr3_nt: TGTGCCAGCAGCGCGAGCGCGAGCTCCTACAATGAGCAGTTCTTC
clone_size: -; j_call: TRBJ1-4; d_call: -; v_call: TRBV13; cdr3_length: 15; cdr3_aa: CASSSSGGPHEKLFF; cdr3_nt: TGTGCCAGCAGTTCATCGGGAGGGCCACATGAAAAACTGTTTTTT
clone_size: -; j_call: TRBJ2-2; d_call: -; v_call: TRBV29-1; cdr3_length: 14; cdr3_aa: CSVEGVLNTGELFF; cdr3_nt: TGCAGCGTTGAAGGAGTGCTGAACACCGGGGAGCTGTTTTTT
clone_size: -; j_call: TRBJ1-6; d_call: -; v_call: TRBV9; cdr3_length: 15; cdr3_aa: CASSATGFRNSPLHF; cdr3_nt: TGTGCCAGCAGCGCTACAGGGTTTAGGAATTCACCCCTCCACTTT
clone_size: -; j_call: TRBJ2-7; d_call: TRBD2; v_call: TRBV7-3; cdr3_length: 19; cdr3_aa: CASSLTRASGGQTFYEQYF; cdr3_nt: TGTGCCAGCAGCTTAACAAGGGCTAGCGGGGGGCAAACTTTCTACGAGCAGTACTTC
clone_size: -; j_call: TRBJ2-1; d_call: -; v_call: TRBV27; cdr3_length: 13; cdr3_aa: CATSRVSYNEQFF; cdr3_nt: TGTGCCACCTCACGGGTCTCCTACAATGAGCAGTTCTTC
clone_size: -; j_call: TRBJ1-4; d_call: -; v_call: TRBV30; cdr3_length: 18; cdr3_aa: CAWSPYPPGAGEGEKLFF; cdr3_nt: TGTGCCTGGAGTCCCTACCCCCCCGGGGCCGGGGAGGGTGAAAAACTGTTTTTT
clone_size: -; j_call: TRBJ2-1; d_call: TRBD1; v_call: TRBV5-1; cdr3_length: 16; cdr3_aa: CASSQPGQGAGGEQFF; cdr3_nt: TGCGCCAGCAGCCAACCGGGACAGGGGGCTGGGGGTGAGCAGTTCTTC
clone_size: few; j_call: TRBJ2-3; d_call: TRBD2; v_call: TRBV6-4; cdr3_length: 15; cdr3_aa: CASSDSGGATDTQYF; cdr3_nt: TGTGCCAGCAGTGACAGCGGGGGGGCCACAGATACGCAGTATTTT
clone_size: -; j_call: TRBJ1-2; d_call: -; v_call: TRBV19; cdr3_length: 15; cdr3_aa: CASSISTEANYGYTF; cdr3_nt: TGTGCCAGTAGTATTTCTACAGAAGCTAACTATGGCTACACCTTC
clone_size: -; j_call: TRBJ2-7; d_call: TRBD2; v_call: TRBV10-2; cdr3_length: 14; cdr3_aa: CASSVGLGQYEQYF; cdr3_nt: TGCGCCAGCAGTGTAGGACTAGGGCAGTACGAGCAGTACTTC
clone_size: -; j_call: TRBJ2-7; d_call: -; v_call: TRBV5-1; cdr3_length: 16; cdr3_aa: CASSLFEGQSSYEQYF; cdr3_nt: TGCGCCAGCAGCTTGTTCGAAGGACAGTCCTCCTACGAGCAGTACTTC
clone_size: -; j_call: TRBJ2-7; d_call: TRBD1; v_call: TRBV5-1; cdr3_length: 13; cdr3_aa: CASSSGTGDEQYF; cdr3_nt: TGCGCCAGCAGCTCTGGGACAGGGGACGAGCAGTACTTC
clone_size: -; j_call: TRBJ1-1; d_call: -; v_call: TRBV7-3; cdr3_length: 13; cdr3_aa: CASSVGGATEAFF; cdr3_nt: TGTGCCAGCAGCGTCGGGGGGGCGACTGAAGCTTTCTTT
clone_size: -; j_call: TRBJ2-2; d_call: -; v_call: TRBV18; cdr3_length: 16; cdr3_aa: CASSPAAGTNTGELFF; cdr3_nt: TGTGCCAGCTCACCGGCGGCGGGGACGAACACCGGGGAGCTGTTTTTT
clone_size: -; j_call: TRBJ2-3; d_call: TRBD2; v_call: TRBV5-4; cdr3_length: 16; cdr3_aa: CASSLGVAGGTDTQYF; cdr3_nt: TGTGCCAGCAGCTTGGGAGTAGCGGGGGGCACAGATACGCAGTATTTT
clone_size: few; j_call: TRBJ2-3; d_call: TRBD1; v_call: TRBV5-1; cdr3_length: 15; cdr3_aa: CASSLGRDRGDTQYF; cdr3_nt: TGCGCCAGCAGCTTGGGCAGGGACAGGGGCGATACGCAGTATTTT
clone_size: -; j_call: TRBJ1-4; d_call: -; v_call: TRBV6-1; cdr3_length: 15; cdr3_aa: CASSRFEAGNEKLFF; cdr3_nt: TGTGCCAGCAGTAGGTTTGAGGCCGGTAATGAAAAACTGTTTTTT
clone_size: -; j_call: TRBJ2-2; d_call: -; v_call: TRBV2; cdr3_length: 15; cdr3_aa: CASSECSLGVRGAVF; cdr3_nt: TGTGCCAGCAGTGAATGTTCGCTTGGAGTCCGGGGAGCTGTTTTT
clone_size: -; j_call: TRBJ1-1; d_call: -; v_call: TRBV6-6; cdr3_length: 12; cdr3_aa: CASGRLNTEAFF; cdr3_nt: TGTGCCAGCGGGAGACTGAACACTGAAGCTTTCTTT
clone_size: -; j_call: TRBJ1-6; d_call: TRBD1; v_call: TRBV27; cdr3_length: 14; cdr3_aa: CASHRTGGNSPLHF; cdr3_nt: TGTGCCAGCCATCGGACAGGGGGCAATTCACCCCTCCACTTT
clone_size: once; j_call: TRBJ2-7; d_call: -; v_call: TRBV7-9; cdr3_length: 14; cdr3_aa: CASSLAGVSYEQYF; cdr3_nt: TGTGCCAGCAGCTTAGCGGGAGTAAGCTACGAGCAGTACTTC
clone_size: -; j_call: TRBJ1-2; d_call: -; v_call: TRBV15; cdr3_length: 13; cdr3_aa: CATSRDRGYGYTF; cdr3_nt: TGTGCCACCAGCAGAGACCGGGGGTATGGCTACACCTTC
clone_size: -; j_call: TRBJ1-1; d_call: TRBD1; v_call: TRBV6-5; cdr3_length: 15; cdr3_aa: CASSRDRDIESEAFF; cdr3_nt: TGTGCCAGCAGTCGGGACAGGGATATAGAGTCCGAAGCTTTCTTT
clone_size: -; j_call: TRBJ2-7; d_call: -; v_call: TRBV6-5; cdr3_length: 14; cdr3_aa: CASSYSDSFYEQYF; cdr3_nt: TGTGCCAGCAGTTACTCTGACAGCTTCTACGAGCAGTACTTC
clone_size: once; j_call: TRBJ1-2; d_call: TRBD1; v_call: TRBV30; cdr3_length: 16; cdr3_aa: CAWSVRPTGGPYGYTF; cdr3_nt: TGTGCCTGGAGTGTACGTCCGACAGGGGGTCCCTATGGCTACACCTTC
clone_size: -; j_call: TRBJ1-1; d_call: TRBD1; v_call: TRBV9; cdr3_length: 14; cdr3_aa: CASSPTGMSTEAFF; cdr3_nt: TGTGCCAGCAGCCCGACAGGGATGAGCACTGAAGCTTTCTTT
clone_size: -; j_call: TRBJ1-5; d_call: -; v_call: TRBV19; cdr3_length: 13; cdr3_aa: CASSAGRDQPQHF; cdr3_nt: TGTGCCAGTAGCGCGGGCCGAGATCAGCCCCAGCATTTT
clone_size: -; j_call: TRBJ2-1; d_call: TRBD2; v_call: TRBV2; cdr3_length: 15; cdr3_aa: CASSFRLAAYNEQFF; cdr3_nt: TGTGCCAGCAGCTTCCGACTAGCCGCCTACAATGAGCAGTTCTTC
clone_size: -; j_call: TRBJ1-3; d_call: TRBD1; v_call: TRBV7-9; cdr3_length: 15; cdr3_aa: CASSLTSGGGNTIYF; cdr3_nt: TGTGCCAGCAGCTTAACCTCAGGGGGTGGGAACACCATATATTTT
clone_size: -; j_call: TRBJ1-1; d_call: -; v_call: TRBV7-2; cdr3_length: 12; cdr3_aa: CASSLDYQEAFF; cdr3_nt: TGTGCCAGCAGCTTAGATTACCAGGAAGCTTTCTTT
clone_size: -; j_call: TRBJ1-2; d_call: TRBD1; v_call: TRBV19; cdr3_length: 15; cdr3_aa: CASSIGGQRSYGYTF; cdr3_nt: TGTGCCAGTAGTATAGGGGGACAGCGAAGCTATGGCTACACCTTC
clone_size: -; j_call: TRBJ1-1; d_call: -; v_call: TRBV5-8; cdr3_length: 15; cdr3_aa: CASSLGQRTETEAFF; cdr3_nt: TGTGCCAGCAGCTTGGGACAGCGCACGGAGACTGAAGCTTTCTTT
clone_size: -; j_call: TRBJ2-7; d_call: -; v_call: TRBV5-4; cdr3_length: 13; cdr3_aa: CASSLDPSGEQYF; cdr3_nt: TGTGCCAGCAGCTTGGACCCTTCAGGGGAGCAGTACTTC